This T cell receptor (beta chain) appears in the sequencing data of a study of blood T cell repertoires in COVID-19. Germline CDR1 is GTSNPN and CDR2 is SVGIG (reference sequence). The trim removed 4 bases at V and 4 bases at J, leaving 3 bases unmatched. CDR3 length: 12 amino acids. In the original workflow: Amplified reference gene primers provided the basis for estimating nucleated cell counts. TCRdb keeps only in-frame clones here, not all; method: immunoSEQ multiplex PCR. The V and J calls and clone size were taken over from that table, and D and trimming were inferred from the DNA. The table includes 160,000 or so clones, about 86% detected once.

The sequencing sample was made of peripheral blood. The source of this sequence is a woman aged 65 to 85 with acute or convalescent COVID-19. This chain joins TRBV30 and TRBJ1-2; 7 positions agree with TRBD1. In DNA, the CDR3 is TGTGCCTGGAAACAGGGGCGCTATGGCTACACCTTC. It is translated as CAWKQGRYGYTF. Looking up the rest from reference TRBV30 and TRBJ1-2 gives the full variable domain: SQTIHQWPATLVQPVGSPLSLECTVEGTSNPNLYWYRQAAGRGLQLLFYSVGIGQISSEVPQNLSASRPQDRQFILSSKKLLLSDSGFYLCAWKQGRYGYTFGSGTRLTVV.